The 7 T cell receptor beta chains given below trace back to one sample, sequenced in a study of response to subunit inactivated influenza vaccine. TCRdb passed the RT-PCR reads through MiXCR, listing each CDR3 protein once. The profile shows about 780,000 distinct CDR3 sequences, less than 20% of them singletons. This sample comprised PBMCs from blood, obtained less than 6 days after vaccination. The origin of the receptors is a man in his fifties who received an inactivated influenza vaccine.

This clonotype came up a few times. The chain combines TRBV4-3 with TRBJ1-2; maybe TRBD1 (5 bases). Trimming took 3 bases from V and 0 from J, leaving 14 bases between them. The CDR3 length is 16 residues. Germline lookup yields CDR1 LGHNA and CDR2 YSLEER. CDR3 amino acids: CASSQKRQTANYGYTF. The CDR3 DNA reads as TGCGCCAGCAGCCAGAAGAGACAGACAGCTAACTATGGCTACACCTTC.

This clonotype turned up a few times. This rearrangement joins TRBV7-3 to TRBJ2-7; D is possibly TRBD1 (5 bases). CDR3 length: 16 residues. Germline V gene sequence: CDR1 SGHTA, CDR2 FQGTGA. With 2 bases removed from V and 0 bases from J, the gap between germline ends came to 14 bases. DNA for the CDR3: TGTGCCAGCAGCTTACATGGGGCAGGGTCCTCCTACGAGCAGTACTTC. The encoded protein is CASSLHGAGSSYEQYF. The full variable domain, rest sourced from reference TRBV7-3 and TRBJ2-7, is GAGVSQTPSNKVTEKGKYVELRCDPISGHTALYWYRQSLGQGPEFLIYFQGTGAADDSGLPNDRFFAVRPEGSVSTLKIQRTERGDSAVYLCASSLHGAGSSYEQYFGPGTRLTVT.

The V gene is TRBV7-9, the J gene TRBJ2-7; perhaps TRBD1 as D (7 bases). This CDR3 has 14 residues. Germline V gene data show CDR1 as SEHNR and CDR2 as FQNEAQ (reference sequence). Trimming removed 4 bases at V and 3 bases at J, with 13 bases between. In nucleotides, the CDR3 is TGTGCCAGCAGCTCGCACAGGGGAGGCTACGAGCAGTACTTC. This sequence encodes CASSSHRGGYEQYF.

The sample holds a few counts of this clonotype. The CDR3 here is CASSERGGDRGELFF. CDR3 sequence (DNA): TGTGCCAGCAGTGAAAGGGGGGGAGACCGCGGGGAGCTGTTTTTT. The V gene is TRBV2, the J gene TRBJ2-2; maybe TRBD2 (7 bases). Deletions cut 2 bases from V and 7 bases from J, with 14 bases between. The CDR3 has 15 amino acids. CDR1 and CDR2 (germline): SNHLY, FYNNEI. The whole variable domain, filled in from reference TRBV2 and TRBJ2-2, reads EPEVTQTPSHQVTQMGQEVILRCVPISNHLYFYWYRQILGQKVEFLVSFYNNEISEKSEIFDDQFSVERPDGSNFTLKIRSTKLEDSAMYFCASSERGGDRGELFFGEGSRLTVL.

This clonotype is a singleton in its sample. The rearrangement uses TRBV6-1 and TRBJ2-7; 9 nucleotides line up with TRBD1. The CDR3 is made up of 15 amino acids. The J segment lost 2 bases and the V segment lost 4 bases, leaving 6 bases of the junction unmatched. CDR1 MNHNS and CDR2 SASEGT come from the germline V gene. The CDR3 sequence: CASSVRDRAAYEQYF. The CDR3 region has the DNA TGTGCCAGCAGTGTCAGGGACAGGGCGGCCTACGAGCAGTACTTC.

The table lists this clonotype with a few counts. The V call is TRBV2, the J call TRBJ1-6; 9 positions agree with TRBD1. Trimming removed 4 bases from V and 11 bases from J; junction bases left unmatched: 9. CDR1 is SNHLY and CDR2 is FYNNEI in the germline V gene. CDR3 size: 15 residues. CDR3 loop: CASSASGQGRTPLHF. CDR3 sequence (DNA): TGTGCCAGCAGTGCCTCCGGACAGGGGAGAACACCCCTCCACTTT.

This clonotype was detected only a few times. The chain uses TRBV6-6 and TRBJ2-1, with TRBD2 as a possible D gene (6 bases). The CDR3 runs to 13 residues. Trimming pared 0 bases from V and 7 bases from J, leaving 7 bases between. From germline, CDR1 is MNHNY and CDR2 SVGAGI (reference sequence). The DNA for the CDR3 is TGTGCCAGCAGTTACTCAGGGAGGAATGAGCAGTTCTTC. Protein product: CASSYSGRNEQFF.